These T cell receptor beta chains were read from a single sample in a study of cytotoxic CD8 clonotypes in ibrutinib-treated CLL. Only in-frame clones appear in the TCRdb table, and some are missing; sequencing was by immunoSEQ multiplex PCR. Among 200,000 to 250,000 clones listed, about 75% were seen once. Specimen: PBMCs, collected after 12 months of ibrutinib treatment. The origin of the receptors is a human donor with chronic lymphocytic leukemia. Both conserved end residues are part of each CDR3. Fields, in order: CDR3 length, V gene, J gene, CDR3 protein.

12	TRBV9	TRBJ1-1	CASSVVPGQAFF
14	TRBV25-1	TRBJ2-2	CASSGIGVTGELFF
15	TRBV18	TRBJ2-1	CASSPPGLALDEQFF
14	TRBV28	TRBJ2-5	CASSLLQYQETQYF
17	TRBV4-3	TRBJ2-1	CASSQGRTRGANNEQFF
15	TRBV30	TRBJ2-4	CAWSPDRVAKNIQYF
14	TRBV10-3	TRBJ1-6	CAISASSYNSPLHF
13	TRBV6-5	TRBJ2-2	CASSSGPTGELFF
16	TRBV7-8	TRBJ2-3	CASSSYRFPSTDTQYF
11	TRBV19	TRBJ1-5	CASSHNQPQHF
18	TRBV5-1	TRBJ1-6	CASSQSVQNWSYNSPLHF
14	TRBV4-1	TRBJ2-7	CASSHRSTNYEQYF
13	TRBV30	TRBJ1-5	CAWSSGFNQPQHF
17	TRBV28	TRBJ2-4	CASSPMVGGIGKNIQYF
16	TRBV5-1	TRBJ2-6	CASSWGQSSGANVLTF
15	TRBV6-5	TRBJ1-2	CASSSFGQGHYGYTF
14	TRBV2	TRBJ2-7	CASSEIQGGHEQYF